This T cell receptor beta chain was recovered during a study of human CD8 memory T cell subsets. General observations from the study: From the Chao1 estimates, stem-like memory T cells appeared to be more diverse than precursor exhausted T cells. T cells showing similarly high diversity were the stem-like memory and precursor exhausted cells, not the effector memory cells.

The CDR3 covers 19 residues. CDR1 is MGHDK, CDR2 SYGVNS, per germline. Frequency places this clonotype as medium-sized. Its antigen is not identified. Libraries for TCR beta were constructed using UMI-labeled 5' RACE. TCRdb processed the 5' RACE reads again and assigns one entry to each CDR3 protein, with no DNA. Its table records 6,200 or so distinct CDR3 sequences. The chain recombines TRBV25-1 with TRBJ1-6; TCRdb indicates TRBD1, and absent DNA this call remains unverified. The TCR was taken from a human donor in good health. Sequencing was done on a sample of CD8+ stem-like memory T cells (TSCM and TCM) sorted from PBMCs. The subset denotes: stem-like memory CD8 T cells (TSTEM), CCR7+ PD-1- TIGIT-. CDR3 residues: CASSEPADNTITYNSPLHF. Drawing the rest from reference TRBV25-1 and TRBJ1-6, the complete variable domain is EADIYQTPRYLVIGTGKKITLECSQTMGHDKMYWYQQDPGMELHLIHYSYGVNSTEKGDLSSESTVSRIRTEHFPLTLESARPSHTSQYLCASSEPADNTITYNSPLHFGNGTRLTVT.